This T cell receptor beta chain was retrieved from a study of vaccination and CD4 T cells after COVID-19. Broader study findings: A comparatively limited set of convalescent patients was examined, with no early post-infection timepoints.

The treatment: roughly nine-day PBMC culture with coronavirus spike peptide pools or control peptides (ViraFEST assay). This clonotype was detected a few times. Antigen unknown. The CDR3 is 14 residues long. V lost 3 bases and J lost 2; bases outside the gene matches: 2. Sequence data for DNA of cultured CD4+ T cells were generated by the Oncomine TCR Beta short-read assay. TCRdb re-analysed the PCR reads in MiXCR, keeping a single row per CDR3 protein. The profile covers about 11,000 distinct CDR3 sequences, with around a third appearing a single time and around a sixth taken by the ten largest. The chain is built from TRBV12-3 or TRBV12-4 and TRBJ2-7; TRBD1 matches at 9 bases. The material sequenced was CD4+ T cells from blood, cultured in vitro, taken after SARS-CoV-2 vaccination. The origin of this receptor is a human donor who had recovered from COVID-19. The CDR3 is CASSLTGGPYEQYF. The CDR3 DNA is TGTGCCAGCAGTTTGACAGGGGGGCCCTACGAGCAGTACTTC.